This is a list of T cell receptor beta chains from one sample in a study of immune evolution from preneoplasia to lung adenocarcinoma. Using immunoSEQ multiplex PCR, the repertoire was profiled, and TCRdb retains in-frame clones only, with some absent. The sample contains some 12,000 clones, roughly 84% of which appear only once. The specimen sequenced was FFPE tissue from an adenomatous hyperplasia lung lesion. Receptor source: a person between 45 and 75 years old with lung adenocarcinoma. Both conserved end residues are trimmed from each CDR3. A row's size may be missing; if present it is once, few, many or a size class.

v_gene,abundance,CDR3aa
TRBV6-5,-,ASSPGTSLGDTQY
TRBV25-1,-,ASSASGANVLT
TRBV28,-,ASSFEGLSSYEQY
TRBV29-1,-,SVSRDYT
TRBV11-3,-,ASSSPVWATGDEQF
TRBV5-1,-,ASSSTGHSGEKLF
TRBV6-1,once,ASTRNSGDTEAF
TRBV27,-,ASSVRWGETQY
TRBV7-8,-,ASSLDGSTDTQY
TRBV7-6,-,ASSFSTGGDTEAF
TRBV6-7,-,ALIPPGIWSGNTIY
TRBV28,-,ASSKYGYT
TRBV29-1,-,SVGIAGGGDEQY
TRBV7-8,-,ASSSPGGVST
TRBV21-1,-,ASSKDNGTGFILSGNTIY
TRBV27,few,ASSLTSGSYEQY
TRBV28,once,ASSPGRVYNQPQH
TRBV11-3,-,ASSSPGQTAASRWDTEAF
TRBV7-8,-,ASSSRDSPFSNEKLF
TRBV7-9,-,ASSLAGADTQY
TRBV6-1,few,ASRKTGAGPGELF
TRBV30,-,AWSVGGLNTEAF
TRBV2,-,ASMSFGNTIY
TRBV29-1,few,SVVGQGNYEQY
TRBV5-5,-,ASSLYAPAASGRGRDTQY
TRBV7-7,once,ASSLGLAGVPYEQF
TRBV5-5,-,ASSLSGPGSLGGYT
TRBV7-2,-,ASSLGGLGPQETQY
TRBV7-2,-,ASSLELATAYEQY